A single sample gave rise to the 30 T cell receptor beta chains below, sequenced in a study of blood T cell repertoires in COVID-19. Profiled with immunoSEQ multiplex PCR; TCRdb holds only in-frame clones, not every one. Counted here are around 100,000 clones, about 85% occurring once; the ten biggest clones make up 1.5% to 2%. The sequenced sample consisted of peripheral blood. The receptor set was obtained from a woman in her sixties or seventies with active or convalescent COVID-19.

The chain is built from TRBV10-3 and TRBJ2-3, with 8 nucleotides matching TRBD2. There are 15 residues in the CDR3. CDR1 and CDR2 (germline): ENHRY, SYGVKD. Trimming at V came to 4 bases and at J to 2 bases, leaving 5 bases not matched to a gene. CDR3 sequence (DNA): TGTGCCATCAGTGGAGGACTAGCTGTCACAGATACGCAGTATTTT. Residues: CAISGGLAVTDTQYF.

The V and J genes are TRBV30 and TRBJ2-5; 10 nucleotides line up with TRBD1. The CDR3 runs to 15 residues. Germline CDR1 reads GTSNPN; CDR2 reads SVGIG (reference sequence). V was pared by 1 base and J by 3 bases, with 5 bases of the junction left unmatched. The CDR3 coding sequence is TGTGCCTGGAGTGGGGACAGGGGAAAGGAAGAGACCCAGTACTTC. Translated: CAWSGDRGKEETQYF.

This chain connects TRBV12-1 to TRBJ2-7; TRBD2 reflects the table's D call only, with no check against the DNA. TRBV12-1 is recorded as a pseudogene. The CDR3 has 16 amino acids. The CDR3 DNA follows: TGTGCCAGGGGCCCCCGGGACTCCAGTACCTCCTACGAGCAGTACTTC. Its translation is CARGPRDSSTSYEQYF.

The chain has TRBV5-1 and TRBJ1-5, with D unresolved. CDR1 and CDR2 (germline): SGHRS, YFSETQ. Trimming left V 4 bases short and J 2 bases short, with 13 bases between. There are 15 residues in the CDR3. In nucleotides, the CDR3 is TGCGCCAGCAGCACGGACTCCGGGGGCAATCAGCCCCAGCATTTT. Protein: CASSTDSGGNQPQHF.

This clone appeared a single time. The rearrangement uses TRBV5-1 and TRBJ2-5; 9 positions match TRBD1. J was trimmed by 9 bases and V by 4 bases; bases with no gene match: 10. Per germline, CDR1 SGHRS and CDR2 YFSETQ. This CDR3 has 14 residues. CDR3 sequence reads: CASSPDRGNVAQYF. CDR3 coding DNA: TGCGCCAGCAGCCCGGACAGGGGAAACGTCGCCCAGTACTTC.

In DNA form, the CDR3 reads TGTGCCAGCTCACCAGGGGAGGGCAATCAGCCCCAGCATTTT. It encodes CASSPGEGNQPQHF. The chain is built from TRBV18 and TRBJ1-5; the D is unclear. Per the germline V gene, CDR1 is KGHSH and CDR2 is LQKENI. CDR3 length: 14 residues. The V end lost 2 bases, the J end lost 2 bases, and 7 bases lay between the germline ends. Full variable domain (missing parts from reference TRBV18 and TRBJ1-5): NAGVMQNPRHLVRRRGQEARLRCSPMKGHSHVYWYRQLPEEGLKFMVYLQKENIIDESGMPKERFSAEFPKEGPSILRIQQVVRGDSAAYFCASSPGEGNQPQHFGDGTRLSIL.

V usage is TRBV7-2 and J usage is TRBJ1-1; tentative D call: TRBD1 (5 bases). Per germline, CDR1 SGHTA and CDR2 FQGNSA. Trimming shortened V by 3 bases and J by 8 bases, and 10 bases separated the two germline ends. The CDR3 totals 12 residues. The DNA of the CDR3 is TGTGCCAGCAGCTTTCAGGAGGGGGAAGCTTTCTTT. Protein sequence: CASSFQEGEAFF.

This clone was seen many times. The genes are TRBV5-1 and TRBJ1-3, with a tentative D call TRBD1 (6 bases). V lost 4 bases, J lost 0 bases, and 11 bases lay in between. Germline values: CDR1 SGHRS, CDR2 YFSETQ. This CDR3 has 15 residues. The CDR3 here is CASSPDSGSGNTIYF. DNA of the CDR3: TGCGCCAGCAGCCCGGACAGTGGCTCTGGAAACACCATATATTTT.

This clone appeared a few times. This sequence joins TRBV2 and TRBJ1-6, with TRBD1 identical over 9 bases. V lost 8 bases, J lost 10 bases, and 6 bases stayed unmatched. There are 13 residues in the CDR3. The V gene's germline CDR1 is SNHLY and CDR2 FYNNEI. CDR3 region: CASPRDRESPLHF. CDR3 bases: TGTGCCAGCCCCCGGGACAGGGAGTCACCCCTCCACTTT.

The chain recombines TRBV7-9 with TRBJ1-1, with D unresolved. From germline, CDR1 is SEHNR and CDR2 FQNEAQ (reference sequence). This CDR3 region has 12 residues. V dropped 5 bases and J dropped 3 bases, with 7 bases sitting between them. The CDR3 spells CASSRRDTEAFF. In nucleotides, the CDR3 is TGTGCCAGCAGCCGACGGGACACTGAAGCTTTCTTT.

This clone was detected once. The rearrangement uses TRBV5-1 and TRBJ1-1; possibly TRBD1 for D (6 bases). Trimming took 0 bases from V and 1 from J, leaving 10 bases between them. The CDR3 is 15 residues long. CDR1 SGHRS and CDR2 YFSETQ come from the germline V gene. For the CDR3, the DNA is TGCGCCAGCAGCTTGGCCAGGGGCGGGAACACTGAAGCTTTCTTT. It encodes CASSLARGGNTEAFF.

The chain couples TRBV28 to TRBJ1-2, with D possibly matching TRBD1 (6 bases). The V end was cut by 5 bases, the J end by 4 bases, with 17 bases between. Germline V gene sequence: CDR1 MDHEN, CDR2 SYDVKM. The CDR3 has 15 amino acids. The DNA of the CDR3 is TGTGCCAGCAGTGAGGGACACCGGGGAGCCTATGGCTACACCTTC. Translation: CASSEGHRGAYGYTF.

The chain joins TRBV27 to TRBJ1-2, with D maybe TRBD1 (5 bases). V was cut by 5 bases and J by 4 bases, with 11 bases left in between. In germline, CDR1 is MNHEY, CDR2 SMNVEV (reference sequence). This CDR3 is built from 13 residues. CDR3 nucleotides: TGTGCCAGCAGTCGGGGGTATAGCTATGGCTACACCTTC. This translates into CASSRGYSYGYTF.

The rearrangement uses TRBV5-1 and TRBJ2-1, with a possible D match to TRBD2 (6 bases). Germline CDR1 and CDR2: SGHRS and YFSETQ. There are 14 residues in the CDR3. Trimming took off 1 base at V and 6 bases at J, with 11 bases between the two ends. The CDR3 coding sequence is TGCGCCAGCAGCTTGAAGGTAGCGGTCAATGAGCAGTTCTTC. The encoded protein is CASSLKVAVNEQFF.

The gene calls are TRBV7-8 and TRBJ1-2, with D uncertain. Trimming removed 4 bases from V and 1 base from J, with 4 bases in between. CDR1 and CDR2 from the germline V gene are SGHVS and FQNEAQ. The CDR3 loop spans 12 amino acids. CDR3 sequence: CASSSSNYGYTF. The CDR3 DNA reads as TGTGCCAGCAGCTCGAGTAACTATGGCTACACCTTC.

The CDR3: CASSYAGTDNEQFF. The CDR3 region has the DNA TGTGCCAGCAGCTACGCCGGGACAGACAATGAGCAGTTCTTC. The gene calls are TRBV11-2 and TRBJ2-1, with 7 bases fitting TRBD1. Germline V lookup: CDR1 SGHAT, CDR2 FQNNGV. Trimming took 4 bases from V and 5 from J; bases not matched to a gene: 5. The CDR3 is made up of 14 amino acids.

V gene TRBV3-1 (or the pseudogene TRBV3-2) combines with J gene TRBJ1-5, with D possibly matching TRBD1 (5 bases). Trimming took off 0 bases at V and 0 bases at J, with 18 bases between the two ends. CDR3 length equals 19 residues. Germline V gene lookup returns CDR1 LGHDT and CDR2 YNNKEL (reference sequence). CDR3 residues: CASSQDHGGTPFSNQPQHF. The CDR3 DNA follows: TGTGCCAGCAGCCAAGATCATGGGGGGACGCCCTTTAGCAATCAGCCCCAGCATTTT.

In its sample, this clone is medium-sized. The chain is built from TRBV11-2 and TRBJ1-2; possibly TRBD1 for D (5 bases). The germline V gene encodes CDR1 SGHAT and CDR2 FQNNGV. V lost 4 bases to trimming and J lost 4 bases, with 13 bases between them. This CDR3 has 14 residues. The CDR3 protein is CASSSLGGGYGYTF. The DNA of the CDR3 is TGTGCCAGCAGCTCCCTCGGGGGGGGCTATGGCTACACCTTC. The full variable domain, completed using reference TRBV11-2 and TRBJ1-2, is EAGVAQSPRYKIIEKRQSVAFWCNPISGHATLYWYQQILGQGPKLLIQFQNNGVVDDSQLPKDRFSAERLKGVDSTLKIQPAKLEDSAVYLCASSSLGGGYGYTFGSGTRLTVV.

The V and J genes are TRBV28 and TRBJ1-2; no definite D call. Per germline, CDR1 MDHEN and CDR2 SYDVKM. The length of the CDR3 is 14 residues. Trimming left V 4 bases short and J 0 bases short, with 9 bases between. CDR3 in DNA: TGTGCCAGCAGTTCCATTGGCCCTAACTATGGCTACACCTTC. Residues: CASSSIGPNYGYTF.

This rearrangement joins TRBV6-2 or TRBV6-3 to TRBJ1-5; D possibly corresponds to TRBD1 (5 bases). The V end lost 6 bases, the J end lost 5 bases, and 17 bases lay between the germline ends. CDR3 length: 15 amino acids. Germline-derived CDR1 and CDR2 are MNHEY and SVGEGT. For the CDR3, the DNA is TGTGCCAGCAGCATGACGGACACCGCGTATCAGCCCCAGCATTTT. Translating it yields CASSMTDTAYQPQHF.

The V call is TRBV20-1, the J call TRBJ2-7; TRBD1 matches 10 bases. Germline V lookup: CDR1 DFQATT, CDR2 SNEGSKA (reference sequence). The CDR3 extends over 14 amino acids. The V and J ends lost 3 bases and 5 bases, in that order; junction bases with no gene match: 7. In DNA, the CDR3 is TGCAGTGCTAGTAGGGGGACAGGGGCGGACGAGCAGTACTTC. Amino acid sequence: CSASRGTGADEQYF.

V gene TRBV6-1 combines with J gene TRBJ1-2; D not certain. V dropped 1 base and J dropped 5 bases, with 14 bases sitting between them. CDR3 length: 15 amino acids. Germline loops: CDR1 MNHNS, CDR2 SASEGT. The CDR3 sequence: CASSEGGSFSYGYTF. The DNA of the CDR3 is TGTGCCAGCAGTGAAGGCGGCAGTTTTAGTTATGGCTACACCTTC.

The chain employs TRBV28 and TRBJ2-7; 7 positions agree with TRBD2. CDR1 is MDHEN, CDR2 SYDVKM, per germline. The CDR3 contains 15 residues. V gave up 6 bases and J gave up 2 bases; unmatched junction bases: 10. The CDR3 sequence is CASSRPGAGAYEQYF. DNA for the CDR3: TGTGCCAGCAGCCGTCCCGGGGCGGGAGCCTACGAGCAGTACTTC.

The rearrangement links TRBV10-3 to TRBJ2-1; 9 nucleotides line up with TRBD1. The CDR3 runs 16 residues. Germline V gene sequence: CDR1 ENHRY, CDR2 SYGVKD. V gave up 2 bases and J gave up 5 bases; unmatched junction bases: 7. The CDR3 loop reads CAISEIRTGDHNEQFF. CDR3 nucleotides: TGTGCCATCAGTGAGATCCGGACAGGGGACCACAATGAGCAGTTCTTC.

The chain uses TRBV9 and TRBJ2-7; 10 bases are shared with TRBD1. CDR1 SGDLS and CDR2 YYNGEE come from the germline V gene. The CDR3 extends over 15 amino acids. With V trimmed by 4 bases and J by 7 bases, 11 bases remained unmatched. CDR3 region: CASSLTGTGAWEQYF. DNA for the CDR3: TGTGCCAGCAGCTTAACCGGGACAGGGGCTTGGGAGCAGTACTTC.

The rearrangement uses TRBV10-3 and TRBJ1-2, with a tentative D call TRBD1 (5 bases). This CDR3 is 15 amino acids long. V shed 0 bases and J shed 6 bases, with 14 bases lying between them. Germline assignment: CDR1 ENHRY and CDR2 SYGVKD. CDR3 protein: CAISESRPGENGYTF. The CDR3 DNA follows: TGTGCCATCAGTGAGTCGAGACCGGGGGAGAATGGCTACACCTTC.

The chain employs TRBV6-5 and TRBJ1-2, with TRBD1 matching 9 bases. With V trimmed by 6 bases and J by 8 bases, 7 bases remained unmatched. The CDR3 is made up of 13 amino acids. Germline CDR1 and CDR2: MNHEY and SVGAGI. The CDR3 sequence is CASSTRDREGYTF. CDR3 bases: TGTGCCAGCAGCACCCGGGACAGGGAAGGCTACACCTTC.

The V call is TRBV6-5, the J call TRBJ1-2; 7 nucleotides match TRBD1. The germline V gene has CDR1 MNHEY and CDR2 SVGAGI. The CDR3 runs to 14 residues. V lost 7 bases and J lost 5; bases outside the gene matches: 10. In DNA form, the CDR3 reads TGTGCCAGCACCTTAGGGACAGCTGATTATGGCTACACCTTC. Translated: CASTLGTADYGYTF.

This chain connects TRBV7-2 to TRBJ1-2; TRBD1 agrees at 10 bases. This CDR3 is 14 amino acids long. V lost 5 bases to trimming and J lost 10 bases; unmatched junction nucleotides: 10. Germline CDR1 SGHTA, CDR2 FQGNSA. For the CDR3, the DNA is TGTGCCAGCAGCCTACGTTCGGGACAGGGGCCCTACACCTTC. It translates to CASSLRSGQGPYTF.

This clone was seen a handful of times. At the DNA level, this CDR3 is encoded by other sequences in the same sample as well. The rearrangement uses TRBV18 and TRBJ1-2; TRBD1 matches 11 bases. Trimming cost V 6 bases and J 4 bases; bases outside gene matches: 7. The germline V gene has CDR1 KGHSH and CDR2 LQKENI. The CDR3 consists of 15 residues. The CDR3 DNA follows: TGTGCCAGCTCCCCCGGACAGGGGGCCCTCTATGGCTACACCTTC. This translates into CASSPGQGALYGYTF.